One sample yielded the 26 T cell receptor beta chains listed below, sequenced in a study of T cell responses to AZD1222 COVID-19 vaccine. Some clones are missing from TCRdb's copy, which holds only in-frame ones; the method was immunoSEQ multiplex PCR. The sample lists 110,000 to 150,000 clones; approximately 85% were seen once. The starting material was peripheral blood, obtained on day 0 of AZD1222 vaccination. Receptors were obtained from an adult in good health.

This clone was seen just once. The V gene is TRBV19, the J gene TRBJ1-1, with a weak D call TRBD1 (5 bases). Trimming stripped 2 bases from V and 7 bases from J, with 11 bases between. This CDR3 has 13 amino acids. The V gene's germline CDR1 is LNHDA and CDR2 SQIVND (reference sequence). The CDR3 DNA sequence: TGTGCCAGTAGTATAAAAGGGGTGGGTGAAGCTTTCTTT. Its protein is CASSIKGVGEAFF.

The chain carries TRBV5-1 and TRBJ2-6; TRBD1 agrees at 8 bases. The germline CDR1 and CDR2 sequences are SGHRS and YFSETQ. The J segment lost 4 bases and the V segment lost 2 bases, leaving 5 bases of the junction unmatched. The length of the CDR3 is 16 residues. CDR3 sequence (DNA): TGCGCCAGCAGCTTCCAGGGGGCGGCCGGGGCCAACGTCCTGACTTTC. This translates into CASSFQGAAGANVLTF.

The rearrangement uses TRBV28 and TRBJ2-2, with a possible D match to TRBD1 (5 bases). V lost 10 bases to trimming and J lost 0 bases, with 21 bases between them. There are 17 residues in the CDR3. Germline loops: CDR1 MDHEN, CDR2 SYDVKM. In nucleotides, the CDR3 is TGTGCCACCGAGCTGTGGCGACAGAAGACGAACACCGGGGAGCTGTTTTTT. It encodes CATELWRQKTNTGELFF.

The chain combines TRBV5-1 with TRBJ2-2, with 7 positions matching TRBD1. Looked up from germline, CDR1 is SGHRS and CDR2 is YFSETQ. There are 18 residues in the CDR3. J gave up 3 bases and V 1 base, and 12 bases lay outside the gene matches. Here the CDR3 reads CASSLQTGALRDTGELFF. The CDR3 DNA reads as TGCGCCAGCAGCTTGCAAACAGGGGCCCTTAGGGACACCGGGGAGCTGTTTTTT.

The chain uses TRBV11-2 and TRBJ2-7; 7 nucleotides line up with TRBD2. V lost 5 bases to trimming and J lost 2 bases; unmatched junction nucleotides: 9. The CDR3 totals 15 residues. In germline, CDR1 is SGHAT, CDR2 FQNNGV. CDR3 nucleotide sequence: TGTGCCAGCAGCGACCCGGGGGGTTCCGCCTACGAGCAGTACTTC. This encodes CASSDPGGSAYEQYF.

The chain has TRBV12-3 or TRBV12-4 and TRBJ1-1; D possibly corresponds to TRBD1 (5 bases). The CDR3 sequence is 12 residues long. Trimming took 0 bases from V and 7 from J, leaving 6 bases between them. CDR3 DNA: TGTGCCAGCAGTTTAGCGGGGCGTGAAGCTTTCTTT. This codes for CASSLAGREAFF.

As regards this clone: The same CDR3 can be traced to other DNA sequences in this sample. The rearrangement links TRBV5-1 to TRBJ1-5; 7 bases match TRBD1. V gave up 1 base and J gave up 7 bases; unmatched junction bases: 2. CDR1 and CDR2 from the germline V gene are SGHRS and YFSETQ. The length of the CDR3 is 13 residues. This CDR3 reads CASSLTGDQPQHF. The CDR3 nucleotides are TGCGCCAGCAGCTTGACAGGGGACCAGCCCCAGCATTTT.

The genes are TRBV11-3 and TRBJ1-2; D not resolved. Germline assignment: CDR1 SGHNT and CDR2 YENEEA. With 5 bases removed from V and 5 bases from J, the gap between germline ends came to 12 bases. The CDR3 spans 13 residues. CDR3 sequence (DNA): TGTGCCAGCAGCCGGGATTCTGGGTATGGCTACACCTTC. It encodes CASSRDSGYGYTF.

The chain uses TRBV7-2 and TRBJ1-6, with D hard to call. CDR3 length equals 19 residues. Trimming stripped 0 bases from V and 3 bases from J, with 18 bases between. Germline-derived CDR1 and CDR2 are SGHTA and FQGNSA. CDR3 residues: CASSLAPMTGESYNSPLHF. The CDR3 DNA sequence: TGTGCCAGCAGCTTAGCCCCGATGACTGGTGAGAGCTATAATTCACCCCTCCACTTT.

The chain has TRBV19 and TRBJ2-1; D is unresolved. The CDR3 consists of 16 residues. Looked up from germline, CDR1 is LNHDA and CDR2 is SQIVND (reference sequence). V lost 1 base, J lost 7 bases, and 17 bases lay in between. CDR3 sequence: CASSIGRTRVWNEQFF. In DNA form, the CDR3 reads TGTGCCAGTAGTATAGGGAGAACTCGTGTTTGGAATGAGCAGTTCTTC.

The gene calls are TRBV7-2 and TRBJ2-1; D unclear. The CDR3 contains 16 residues. In germline, CDR1 is SGHTA, CDR2 FQGNSA. V was shortened by 2 bases and J by 0 bases, with 11 bases between the two germline ends. CDR3 in amino acids: CASSLYWMSSYNEQFF. For the CDR3, the DNA is TGTGCCAGCAGCTTATATTGGATGAGCTCCTACAATGAGCAGTTCTTC.

V and J are TRBV2 and TRBJ1-5, with a possible D match to TRBD1 (5 bases). CDR1 and CDR2 (germline): SNHLY, FYNNEI. Trimming took off 0 bases at V and 9 bases at J, with 15 bases between the two ends. This CDR3 is built from 15 residues. CDR3: CASSEAPDTAGPQHF. The CDR3, as DNA: TGTGCCAGCAGTGAAGCTCCGGACACGGCGGGGCCCCAGCATTTT.

The chain couples TRBV30 to TRBJ1-6; 8 bases agree with TRBD1. Germline values: CDR1 GTSNPN, CDR2 SVGIG (reference sequence). The CDR3 length is 17 residues. Trimming at V came to 3 bases and at J to 9 bases, leaving 16 bases not matched to a gene. CDR3: CAWRARTGPNEGSPLHF. As DNA, the CDR3 is TGTGCCTGGAGGGCTAGGACAGGGCCGAATGAGGGTTCACCCCTCCACTTT.

The V gene is TRBV5-6, the J gene TRBJ2-7, with TRBD1 matching 8 bases. This CDR3 has 12 residues. Unmatched junction bases numbered 6, after V lost 4 bases and J lost 9 bases. Germline assignment: CDR1 SGHDT and CDR2 YYEEEE. The CDR3: CASSHQGASQYF. The DNA of the CDR3 is TGTGCCAGCAGCCATCAGGGGGCCTCGCAGTACTTC.

V and J are TRBV6-5 and TRBJ1-2; D remains ambiguous. V was pared by 6 bases and J by 3 bases, with 14 bases between. Germline CDR1 reads MNHEY; CDR2 reads SVGAGI. The CDR3 totals 14 residues. The CDR3 coding sequence is TGTGCCAGCAGCCGCAAAGGACTCTACTATGGCTACACCTTC. It specifies CASSRKGLYYGYTF.

The V and J genes are TRBV28 and TRBJ2-7; no firm D call. Germline CDR1 reads MDHEN; CDR2 reads SYDVKM. Between the trimmed V and J ends, which lost 1 base and 2 bases, there was a span of 12 bases. The length of the CDR3 is 15 residues. As DNA, the CDR3 is TGTGCCAGCAGTTTATCACGCAGGTTCACCTACGAGCAGTACTTC. Its protein product is CASSLSRRFTYEQYF.

The count of this clone is one. This chain joins TRBV9 and TRBJ2-7; D call uncertain. Trimming cost V 4 bases and J 0 bases, with 17 bases left between them. CDR1 and CDR2 from the germline V gene are SGDLS and YYNGEE. CDR3 length: 16 amino acids. The CDR3 DNA follows: TGTGCCAGCAGCCCTCGGGCGTTAGGAACCTCCTACGAGCAGTACTTC. It codes for CASSPRALGTSYEQYF.

The chain combines TRBV28 with TRBJ2-5, with TRBD2 matching over 9 bases. CDR3 length: 13 residues. The V gene end was trimmed by 7 bases and the J gene end by 7 bases; junction bases not matched to a gene: 7. Germline assignment: CDR1 MDHEN and CDR2 SYDVKM. The CDR3 loop is CASNGGGEGTQYF. CDR3 nucleotides: TGTGCCAGCAATGGCGGGGGGGAGGGGACCCAGTACTTC.

This clone has a single count. The chain has TRBV6-5 and TRBJ1-5; D call uncertain. Trimming shortened V by 7 bases and J by 0 bases, and 7 bases separated the two germline ends. CDR3 length equals 13 residues. The germline V gene has CDR1 MNHEY and CDR2 SVGAGI. CDR3 protein: CASKGNSNQPQHF. The CDR3 coding sequence is TGTGCCAGCAAGGGAAATAGCAATCAGCCCCAGCATTTT.

V is TRBV4-1 and J is TRBJ1-1; TRBD1 matches 7 bases. CDR1 and CDR2 from the germline V gene are MGHRA and YSYEKL. V shed 0 bases, J shed 8 bases, and the junction held 9 bases outside the gene matches. CDR3 size: 15 residues. The CDR3 bases are TGCGCCAGCAGCCAAGAAACGTTACAGGGGTCAGAAGCTTTCTTT. It yields the protein CASSQETLQGSEAFF.

The V call is TRBV4-1, the J call TRBJ2-7; tentatively, D is TRBD1 (5 bases). This CDR3 has 14 residues. With 0 bases removed from V and 2 bases from J, the gap between germline ends came to 8 bases. Germline CDR1 is MGHRA and CDR2 is YSYEKL. CDR3 amino acids: CASSQEGVAYEQYF. The CDR3 DNA is TGCGCCAGCAGCCAAGAAGGGGTCGCCTACGAGCAGTACTTC.

The V and J genes are TRBV28 and TRBJ1-1, with 8 bases lining up with TRBD1. Trimming at V came to 7 bases and at J to 8 bases, leaving 15 bases not matched to a gene. Per germline, CDR1 MDHEN and CDR2 SYDVKM. CDR3 length: 15 amino acids. CDR3 amino acids: CASTLPTGQGAEAFF. The CDR3 DNA sequence: TGTGCCAGCACCCTTCCGACAGGGCAGGGGGCGGAAGCTTTCTTT.

This sequence joins TRBV28 and TRBJ1-6; 9 bases agree with TRBD1. Germline-derived CDR1 and CDR2 are MDHEN and SYDVKM. Trimming removed 10 bases from V and 6 bases from J; junction bases left unmatched: 4. This CDR3 contains 13 residues. In DNA form, the CDR3 reads TGTGCCAACCAGGACAGGGGTAATTCACCCCTCCACTTT. Translation: CANQDRGNSPLHF.

The chain has TRBV11-2 and TRBJ1-1; D uncertain. V lost 7 bases, J lost 4 bases, and 16 bases lay in between. From germline, CDR1 is SGHAT and CDR2 FQNNGV. This CDR3 is 14 amino acids long. The CDR3 DNA follows: TGTGCCAGCACCACCCCCCGGGGTTTCACTGAAGCTTTCTTT. Protein product: CASTTPRGFTEAFF.

The J gene is TRBJ1-5, the V gene TRBV5-8; perhaps TRBD1 as D (6 bases). The germline V and J ends were trimmed by 3 bases and 2 bases, with 12 bases remaining between them. Germline-derived CDR1 and CDR2 are SGHTS and YDEGEE. There are 15 residues in the CDR3. CDR3 in DNA: TGTGCCAGCAGCTGGACAGAATCTCGCAATCAGCCCCAGCATTTT. Translation: CASSWTESRNQPQHF.

The chain carries TRBV7-2 and TRBJ2-3; D is uncertain. Germline V gene data show CDR1 as SGHTA and CDR2 as FQGNSA. The CDR3 consists of 12 residues. V shed 3 bases and J shed 3 bases, with 4 bases lying between them. CDR3 bases: TGTGCCAGCAGCTTCAGTACAGATACGCAGTATTTT. Translated: CASSFSTDTQYF. The full variable domain, completed using reference TRBV7-2 and TRBJ2-3, is GAGVSQSPSNKVTEKGKDVELRCDPISGHTALYWYRQSLGQGLEFLIYFQGNSAPDKSGLPSDRFSAERTGGSVSTLTIQRTQQEDSAVYLCASSFSTDTQYFGPGTRLTVL.